This paragraph covers one T cell receptor beta chain sequence. Antigen unknown. Primers: 60 Vbeta forward and 13 Jbeta reverse. Measured with immunoSEQ multiplex PCR; TCRdb has only the in-frame clones, and not every one. The top ten hold less than 2.5% of the sample, which has over 100,000 clones, under 90% seen once. This sample stems from a study of cytomegalovirus exposure and HLA in healthy donors. Regarding the study as a whole: Later examination showed HLA-associated TCR beta chains had greater clonal expansion than equally common others.

Germline V lookup: CDR1 SGDLS, CDR2 YYNGEE. Trimming took 4 bases from V and 3 from J; bases not matched to a gene: 4. This CDR3 is 14 amino acids long. This TCR came from a woman in her twenties or thirties in good health and CMV-seronegative. The chain recombines TRBV9 with TRBJ2-5; 9 nucleotides agree with TRBD1. The sequencing sample was made of PBMCs. The CDR3: CASSSDRGEETQYF. Written as DNA, the CDR3 is TGTGCCAGCAGCTCGGACAGGGGAGAAGAGACCCAGTACTTC.